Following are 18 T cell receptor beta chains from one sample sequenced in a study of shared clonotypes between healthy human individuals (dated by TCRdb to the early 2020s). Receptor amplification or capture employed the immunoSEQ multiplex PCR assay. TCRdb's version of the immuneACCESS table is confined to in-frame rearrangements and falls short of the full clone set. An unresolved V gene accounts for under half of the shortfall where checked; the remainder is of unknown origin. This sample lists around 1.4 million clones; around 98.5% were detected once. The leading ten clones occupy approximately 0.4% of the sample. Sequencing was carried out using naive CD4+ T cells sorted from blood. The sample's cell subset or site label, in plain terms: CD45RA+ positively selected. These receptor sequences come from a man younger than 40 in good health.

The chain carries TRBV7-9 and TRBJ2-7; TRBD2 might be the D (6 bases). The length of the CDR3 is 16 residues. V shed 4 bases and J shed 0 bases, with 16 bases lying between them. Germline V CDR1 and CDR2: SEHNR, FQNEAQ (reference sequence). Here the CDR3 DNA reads TGTGCCAGCAGCTCGGGCCCGGGAGAGCTCTCCTACGAGCAGTACTTC. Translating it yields CASSSGPGELSYEQYF.

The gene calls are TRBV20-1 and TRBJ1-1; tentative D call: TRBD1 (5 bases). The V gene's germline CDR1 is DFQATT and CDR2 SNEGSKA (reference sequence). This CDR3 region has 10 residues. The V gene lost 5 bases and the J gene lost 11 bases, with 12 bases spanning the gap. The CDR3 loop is CSAPDRGAFF. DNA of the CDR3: TGCAGTGCTCCGGATCGGGGGGCTTTCTTT.

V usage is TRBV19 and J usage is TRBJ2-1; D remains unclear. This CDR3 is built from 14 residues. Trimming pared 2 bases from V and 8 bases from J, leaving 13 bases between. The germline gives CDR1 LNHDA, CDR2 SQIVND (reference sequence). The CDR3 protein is CASSIFTGGDEQFF. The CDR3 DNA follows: TGTGCCAGTAGTATATTTACGGGCGGCGATGAGCAGTTCTTC.

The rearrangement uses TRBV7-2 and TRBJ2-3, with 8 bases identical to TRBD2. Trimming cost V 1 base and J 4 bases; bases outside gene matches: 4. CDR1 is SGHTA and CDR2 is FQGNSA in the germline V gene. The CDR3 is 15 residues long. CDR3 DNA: TGTGCCAGCAGCTTAGATCCCGGGAGGGCAGATACGCAGTATTTT. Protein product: CASSLDPGRADTQYF.

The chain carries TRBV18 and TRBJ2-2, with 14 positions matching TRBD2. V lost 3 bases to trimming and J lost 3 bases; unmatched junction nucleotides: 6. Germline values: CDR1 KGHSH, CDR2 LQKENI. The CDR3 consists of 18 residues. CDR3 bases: TGTGCCAGCTCACCCCTGGGACTAGCGGGAGTTCACACCGGGGAGCTGTTTTTT. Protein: CASSPLGLAGVHTGELFF.

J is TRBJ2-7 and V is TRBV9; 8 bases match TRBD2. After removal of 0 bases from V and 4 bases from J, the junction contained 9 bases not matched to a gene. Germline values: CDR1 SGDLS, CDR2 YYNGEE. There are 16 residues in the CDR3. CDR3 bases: TGTGCCAGCAGCGTAGGTTCCGGGAGGGCCCCGTACGAGCAGTACTTC. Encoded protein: CASSVGSGRAPYEQYF. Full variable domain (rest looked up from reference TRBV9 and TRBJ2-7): DSGVTQTPKHLITATGQRVTLRCSPRSGDLSVYWYQQSLDQGLQFLIQYYNGEERAKGNILERFSAQQFPDLHSELNLSSLELGDSALYFCASSVGSGRAPYEQYFGPGTRLTVT.

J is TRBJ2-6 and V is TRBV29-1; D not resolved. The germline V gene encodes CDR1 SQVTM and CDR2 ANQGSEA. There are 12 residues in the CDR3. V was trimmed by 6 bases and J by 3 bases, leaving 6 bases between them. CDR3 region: CSVDFGANVLTF. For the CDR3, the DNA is TGCAGCGTCGACTTTGGGGCCAACGTCCTGACTTTC.

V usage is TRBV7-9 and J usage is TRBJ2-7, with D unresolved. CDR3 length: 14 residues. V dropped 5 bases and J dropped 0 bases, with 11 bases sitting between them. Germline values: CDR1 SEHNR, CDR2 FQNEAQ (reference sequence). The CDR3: CASSPHAASYEQYF. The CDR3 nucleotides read TGTGCCAGCAGCCCCCATGCGGCCTCCTACGAGCAGTACTTC.

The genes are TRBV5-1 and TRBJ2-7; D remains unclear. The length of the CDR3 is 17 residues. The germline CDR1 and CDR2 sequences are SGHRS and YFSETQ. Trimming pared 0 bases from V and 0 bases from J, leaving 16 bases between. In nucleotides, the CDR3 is TGCGCCAGCAGCTTGGCCTGGGAAAATCACACCTCCTACGAGCAGTACTTC. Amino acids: CASSLAWENHTSYEQYF.

The DNA of the CDR3 is TGTGCCAGCAGTGAGGGCCCGAGCTCCTACGAGCAGTACTTC. Translated: CASSEGPSSYEQYF. V and J are TRBV2 and TRBJ2-7; D ambiguous. The V and J ends lost 3 bases and 0 bases respectively, with 9 bases between them. The CDR3 sequence is 14 residues long. Germline CDR1 and CDR2: SNHLY and FYNNEI.

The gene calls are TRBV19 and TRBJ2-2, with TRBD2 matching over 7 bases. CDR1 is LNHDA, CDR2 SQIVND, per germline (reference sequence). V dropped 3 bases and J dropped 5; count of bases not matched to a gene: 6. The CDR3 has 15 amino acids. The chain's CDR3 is CASSMGLPRTGELFF. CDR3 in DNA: TGTGCCAGTAGTATGGGACTACCCAGGACCGGGGAGCTGTTTTTT.

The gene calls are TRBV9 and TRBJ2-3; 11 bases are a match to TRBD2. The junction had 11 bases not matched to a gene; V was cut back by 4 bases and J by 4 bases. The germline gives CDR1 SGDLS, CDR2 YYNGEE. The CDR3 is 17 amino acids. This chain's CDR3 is CASSPINSGRVSDTQYF. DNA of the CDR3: TGTGCCAGCAGCCCTATAAATAGCGGGAGGGTCTCAGATACGCAGTATTTT.

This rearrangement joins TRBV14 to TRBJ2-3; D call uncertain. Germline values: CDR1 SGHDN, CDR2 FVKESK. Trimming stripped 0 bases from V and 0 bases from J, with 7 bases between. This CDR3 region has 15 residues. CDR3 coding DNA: TGTGCCAGCAGCCAAGATCATCCCAGCACAGATACGCAGTATTTT. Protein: CASSQDHPSTDTQYF.

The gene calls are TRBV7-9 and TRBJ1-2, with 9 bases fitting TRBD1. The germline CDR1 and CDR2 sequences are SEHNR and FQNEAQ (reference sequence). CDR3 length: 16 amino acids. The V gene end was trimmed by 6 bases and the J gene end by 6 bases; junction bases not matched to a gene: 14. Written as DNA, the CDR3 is TGTGCCAGCAGACCTGTCCCGGGACAGGGATCCGATGGCTACACCTTC. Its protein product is CASRPVPGQGSDGYTF. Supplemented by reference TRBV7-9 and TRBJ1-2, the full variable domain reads DTGVSQNPRHKITKRGQNVTFRCDPISEHNRLYWYRQTLGQGPEFLTYFQNEAQLEKSRLLSDRFSAERPKGSFSTLEIQRTEQGDSAMYLCASRPVPGQGSDGYTFGSGTRLTVV.

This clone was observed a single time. The CDR3 spells CASSVSGLVGGYTF. The CDR3 region has the DNA TGTGCCAGCAGCGTCTCAGGGTTGGTAGGTGGCTACACCTTC. The V and J genes are TRBV9 and TRBJ1-2; tentatively, D is TRBD1 (5 bases). Deletions cut 2 bases from V and 7 bases from J, with 15 bases between. The germline V gene encodes CDR1 SGDLS and CDR2 YYNGEE. The CDR3 length is 14 residues. The whole variable domain, remainder taken from reference TRBV9 and TRBJ1-2, is DSGVTQTPKHLITATGQRVTLRCSPRSGDLSVYWYQQSLDQGLQFLIQYYNGEERAKGNILERFSAQQFPDLHSELNLSSLELGDSALYFCASSVSGLVGGYTFGSGTRLTVV.

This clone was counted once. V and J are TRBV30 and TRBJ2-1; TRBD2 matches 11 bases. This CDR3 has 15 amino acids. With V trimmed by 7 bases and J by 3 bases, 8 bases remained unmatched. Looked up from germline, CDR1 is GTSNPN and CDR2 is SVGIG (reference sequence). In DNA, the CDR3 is TGTGCCTCCAGAACTCTAGCGGGAGGCTACAATGAGCAGTTCTTC. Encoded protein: CASRTLAGGYNEQFF.

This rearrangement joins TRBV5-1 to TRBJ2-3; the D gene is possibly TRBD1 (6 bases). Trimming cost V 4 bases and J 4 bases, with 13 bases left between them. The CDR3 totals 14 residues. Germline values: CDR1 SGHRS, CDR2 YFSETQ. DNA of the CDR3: TGCGCCAGCAGCACGGTCCACAGGGCAGATACGCAGTATTTT. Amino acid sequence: CASSTVHRADTQYF. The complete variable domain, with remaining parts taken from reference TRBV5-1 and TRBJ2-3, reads KAGVTQTPRYLIKTRGQQVTLSCSPISGHRSVSWYQQTPGQGLQFLFEYFSETQRNKGNFPGRFSGRQFSNSRSEMNVSTLELGDSALYLCASSTVHRADTQYFGPGTRLTVL.

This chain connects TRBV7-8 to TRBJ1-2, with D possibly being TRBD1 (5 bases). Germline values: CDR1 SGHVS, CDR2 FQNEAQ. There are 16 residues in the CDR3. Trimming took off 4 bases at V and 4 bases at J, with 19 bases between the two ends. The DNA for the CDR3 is TGTGCCAGCAGCTCTGAACCGGGACCGTGGGTCTATGGCTACACCTTC. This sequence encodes CASSSEPGPWVYGYTF.